The 28 T cell receptor beta chains listed next were all sequenced from one sample in a study of Tregs in tolerant kidney transplant recipients. The assay was immunoSEQ multiplex PCR, and TCRdb's table has in-frame clones only and misses some. The data hold 90,000 to 130,000 clones, with around 91% observed a single time. Specimen: CD4+ T cells from blood, collected before the transplant. The source of these receptors is a human donor who received a combined kidney and bone marrow transplant.

The rearrangement joins TRBV6-6 to TRBJ2-7; 9 nucleotides line up with TRBD2. The CDR3 runs 14 residues. With 4 bases clipped from V and 6 bases from J, the junction kept 7 bases outside the gene matches. From germline, CDR1 is MNHNY and CDR2 SVGAGI (reference sequence). The CDR3 DNA reads TGTGCCAGCAGTTCTAGCGGGAAGGCCCCCGAGCAGTACTTC. Translated: CASSSSGKAPEQYF.

This chain joins TRBV7-2 and TRBJ1-2; D not certain. The CDR3 has 13 amino acids. The germline V gene encodes CDR1 SGHTA and CDR2 FQGNSA. The V gene lost 5 bases and the J gene lost 3 bases, with 10 bases spanning the gap. This CDR3 is CASSPPGDYGYTF. The CDR3 nucleotides are TGTGCCAGCAGCCCCCCAGGTGACTATGGCTACACCTTC.

This rearrangement joins TRBV19 to TRBJ2-7; D uncertain. This CDR3 is 15 amino acids long. Germline assignment: CDR1 LNHDA and CDR2 SQIVND (reference sequence). V was pared by 3 bases and J by 4 bases, with 16 bases between. CDR3 in amino acids: CASSIAAETSYEQYF. CDR3 bases: TGTGCCAGTAGTATCGCGGCGGAGACGTCTTACGAGCAGTACTTC.

The V and J genes are TRBV10-1 and TRBJ2-1; D gene unclear. Germline CDR1 is WNHNN and CDR2 is SYGVQD (reference sequence). V dropped 4 bases and J dropped 4 bases, with 2 bases sitting between them. The CDR3 extends over 11 amino acids. The CDR3 sequence: CASSAYNEQFF. The CDR3, as DNA: TGCGCCAGCAGTGCTTACAATGAGCAGTTCTTC.

The chain carries TRBV7-6 and TRBJ2-1, with D possibly matching TRBD2 (6 bases). Looked up from germline, CDR1 is SGHVS and CDR2 is FNYEAQ. Trimming removed 1 base at V and 3 bases at J, with 10 bases between. The CDR3 contains 15 residues. In DNA, the CDR3 is TGTGCCAGCAGCTTAGGGCCGGGGGTCTACAATGAGCAGTTCTTC. Translating it yields CASSLGPGVYNEQFF.

J is TRBJ2-1 and V is TRBV14; 9 nucleotides line up with TRBD2. Germline lookup yields CDR1 SGHDN and CDR2 FVKESK. The CDR3 runs to 16 residues. Trimming removed 6 bases from V and 1 base from J; junction bases left unmatched: 7. DNA for the CDR3: TGTGCCAGCAGTCCCGGGACTAGCTGGTCCTACAATGAGCAGTTCTTC. As protein: CASSPGTSWSYNEQFF.

CDR3 residues: CASSPGTGAGELFF. The CDR3 DNA follows: TGTGCCAGCAGCCCCGGGACAGGGGCCGGGGAGCTGTTTTTT. The chain has TRBV7-2 and TRBJ2-2; 10 nucleotides line up with TRBD1. The ends lost 5 bases at V and 6 bases at J; junction bases unmatched: 3. The CDR3 runs 14 residues. Germline assignment: CDR1 SGHTA and CDR2 FQGNSA.

This chain joins TRBV7-2 and TRBJ1-5, with TRBD1 matching over 7 bases. V lost 3 bases to trimming and J lost 5 bases; unmatched junction nucleotides: 4. The CDR3 loop spans 14 amino acids. Germline-derived CDR1 and CDR2 are SGHTA and FQGNSA. Written as DNA, the CDR3 is TGTGCCAGCAGCTTTGCAGGGGGTTATCAGCCCCAGCATTTT. It codes for CASSFAGGYQPQHF.

The chain employs TRBV2 and TRBJ2-7; 9 bases align to TRBD2. V lost 5 bases and J lost 7; bases outside the gene matches: 6. CDR1 and CDR2 from the germline V gene are SNHLY and FYNNEI. The CDR3 is 13 amino acids. In DNA, the CDR3 is TGTGCCAGCAGTCCGACTAGCGGAAAGGAGCAGTACTTC. Amino acid sequence: CASSPTSGKEQYF.

This sequence joins TRBV4-3 and TRBJ2-3; no firm D call. There are 14 residues in the CDR3. The germline gives CDR1 LGHNA, CDR2 YSLEER. Trimming left V 1 base short and J 1 base short, with 6 bases between. CDR3 loop: CASSQVGGTDTQYF. The CDR3 bases are TGCGCCAGCAGCCAAGTGGGCGGCACAGATACGCAGTATTTT.

The chain carries TRBV27 and TRBJ1-1; no reliable D call. The V end lost 3 bases, the J end lost 3 bases, and 14 bases lay between the germline ends. CDR1 is MNHEY, CDR2 SMNVEV, per germline (reference sequence). The CDR3 runs 15 residues. In DNA, the CDR3 is TGTGCCAGCAGTTTCCGGCAGGCACCCTACACTGAAGCTTTCTTT. As protein: CASSFRQAPYTEAFF.

The rearrangement links TRBV30 to TRBJ2-2; 8 bases fit TRBD1. Germline V CDR1 and CDR2: GTSNPN, SVGIG (reference sequence). This CDR3 is 14 amino acids long. V lost 2 bases, J lost 7 bases, and 6 bases stayed unmatched. CDR3 coding DNA: TGTGCCTGGAGTTTGGACAGGGAAGTCGGGGAGCTGTTTTTT. It yields the protein CAWSLDREVGELFF.

This chain joins TRBV6-6 and TRBJ1-1; D perhaps matches TRBD1 (5 bases). The CDR3 length is 13 residues. V lost 6 bases to trimming and J lost 1 base, with 9 bases between them. Per germline, CDR1 MNHNY and CDR2 SVGAGI (reference sequence). CDR3 in amino acids: CASRGRENTEAFF. DNA of the CDR3: TGTGCCAGCAGGGGCAGGGAGAACACTGAAGCTTTCTTT.

This clone was counted a single time. The CDR3: CASSRDSLPNTEAFF. For the CDR3, the DNA is TGTGCCAGCAGCCGCGACAGCTTACCGAACACTGAAGCTTTCTTT. This chain joins TRBV7-9 and TRBJ1-1; the D gene is possibly TRBD1 (5 bases). V lost 5 bases to trimming and J lost 1 base, with 14 bases between them. This CDR3 has 15 amino acids. Germline values: CDR1 SEHNR, CDR2 FQNEAQ (reference sequence). Supplemented by reference TRBV7-9 and TRBJ1-1, the full variable domain reads DTGVSQNPRHKITKRGQNVTFRCDPISEHNRLYWYRQTLGQGPEFLTYFQNEAQLEKSRLLSDRFSAERPKGSFSTLEIQRTEQGDSAMYLCASSRDSLPNTEAFFGQGTRLTVV.

The rearrangement links TRBV10-2 to TRBJ2-7; D is unresolved. Germline CDR1 reads WSHSY; CDR2 reads SAAADI. The CDR3 is 14 residues long. Trimming removed 7 bases from V and 2 bases from J, with 15 bases in between. Here the CDR3 reads CASIQSHSTYEQYF. The CDR3 DNA reads TGCGCCAGCATACAGTCCCACAGCACCTACGAGCAGTACTTC.

The sample holds one count of this clone. The chain uses TRBV11-2 and TRBJ1-2; 9 bases line up with TRBD1. The V and J ends lost 3 bases and 3 bases, in that order; junction bases with no gene match: 8. The CDR3 contains 16 residues. CDR1 is SGHAT, CDR2 FQNNGV, per germline. CDR3 sequence (DNA): TGTGCCAGCAGCTTGGCCACGGACAGGGGTGACTATGGCTACACCTTC. Its protein is CASSLATDRGDYGYTF. The full variable domain, rest sourced from reference TRBV11-2 and TRBJ1-2, is EAGVAQSPRYKIIEKRQSVAFWCNPISGHATLYWYQQILGQGPKLLIQFQNNGVVDDSQLPKDRFSAERLKGVDSTLKIQPAKLEDSAVYLCASSLATDRGDYGYTFGSGTRLTVV.

The chain recombines TRBV4-1 with TRBJ2-5, with 12 bases fitting TRBD2. With V trimmed by 0 bases and J by 5 bases, 1 base remained unmatched. Germline-derived CDR1 and CDR2 are MGHRA and YSYEKL. This CDR3 has 15 amino acids. The CDR3 here is CASSQEGTSGETQYF. The DNA for the CDR3 is TGCGCCAGCAGCCAAGAGGGGACTAGCGGGGAGACCCAGTACTTC.

V and J are TRBV15 and TRBJ2-1; 10 nucleotides match TRBD2. V was clipped by 0 bases and J by 6 bases; unmatched bases: 2. Looked up from germline, CDR1 is LNHNV and CDR2 is YYDKDF (reference sequence). This CDR3 contains 15 residues. The CDR3 nucleotides are TGTGCCACCAGCAGAGATGCTAGCGGGAGCAATGAGCAGTTCTTC. Translating gives CATSRDASGSNEQFF.

V usage is TRBV18 and J usage is TRBJ2-1; TRBD2 matches at 10 bases. V trimming: 2 bases; J trimming: 6 bases; junction bases outside the gene matches: 4. The germline CDR1 and CDR2 sequences are KGHSH and LQKENI. The CDR3 extends over 15 amino acids. DNA of the CDR3: TGTGCCAGCTCACCAACACTAGCGGGGACCAATGAGCAGTTCTTC. This gives the protein CASSPTLAGTNEQFF. Using reference TRBV18 and TRBJ2-1 for the parts outside the CDR3, the full variable domain is NAGVMQNPRHLVRRRGQEARLRCSPMKGHSHVYWYRQLPEEGLKFMVYLQKENIIDESGMPKERFSAEFPKEGPSILRIQQVVRGDSAAYFCASSPTLAGTNEQFFGPGTRLTVL.

The J gene is TRBJ2-5, the V gene TRBV9; 13 bases are shared with TRBD2. Germline values: CDR1 SGDLS, CDR2 YYNGEE. The trim removed 0 bases at V and 2 bases at J, leaving 13 bases unmatched. CDR3 length: 20 amino acids. CDR3 bases: TGTGCCAGCAGCGTAGAACCGGGACTAGCGGGGTACCCAATACAAGAGACCCAGTACTTC. It is translated as CASSVEPGLAGYPIQETQYF.

V is TRBV18 and J is TRBJ1-5; 10 nucleotides match TRBD1. From germline, CDR1 is KGHSH and CDR2 LQKENI. This CDR3 has 15 amino acids. The trim removed 6 bases at V and 2 bases at J, leaving 4 bases unmatched. The CDR3 DNA is TGTGCCAGCTCCTGGGACAGGGGAGGCAATCAGCCCCAGCATTTT. It translates to CASSWDRGGNQPQHF.

This clone was recorded only once. This sequence joins TRBV7-9 and TRBJ2-7; tentatively, D is TRBD1 (6 bases). Germline values: CDR1 SEHNR, CDR2 FQNEAQ (reference sequence). The CDR3 loop spans 15 amino acids. V shed 6 bases and J shed 4 bases, with 19 bases lying between them. The CDR3 DNA sequence: TGTGCCAGCAGATCCGCCTACGACAGGCGTTACGAGCAGTACTTC. Translating it yields CASRSAYDRRYEQYF. The variable domain in full, completed from reference TRBV7-9 and TRBJ2-7, reads DTGVSQNPRHKITKRGQNVTFRCDPISEHNRLYWYRQTLGQGPEFLTYFQNEAQLEKSRLLSDRFSAERPKGSFSTLEIQRTEQGDSAMYLCASRSAYDRRYEQYFGPGTRLTVT.

The chain links TRBV7-2 to TRBJ2-3; 10 positions match TRBD2. CDR3 length equals 18 residues. V was clipped by 1 base and J by 3 bases; unmatched bases: 10. The V gene's germline CDR1 is SGHTA and CDR2 FQGNSA. As DNA, the CDR3 is TGTGCCAGCAGCTTAGTACCTGTGAGCGGGAGGGCGACAGATACGCAGTATTTT. The encoded protein is CASSLVPVSGRATDTQYF.

The chain joins TRBV7-9 to TRBJ1-2, with unresolved D. From germline, CDR1 is SEHNR and CDR2 FQNEAQ (reference sequence). V gave up 2 bases and J gave up 3 bases, with 10 bases separating them. The CDR3 sequence is 14 residues long. CDR3 sequence reads: CASSLMTADYGYTF. The DNA of the CDR3 is TGTGCCAGCAGCTTAATGACGGCGGACTATGGCTACACCTTC. Together with reference TRBV7-9 and TRBJ1-2, the CDR3 gives the full variable domain: DTGVSQNPRHKITKRGQNVTFRCDPISEHNRLYWYRQTLGQGPEFLTYFQNEAQLEKSRLLSDRFSAERPKGSFSTLEIQRTEQGDSAMYLCASSLMTADYGYTFGSGTRLTVV.

The CDR3 nucleotides read TGTGCCAGCAGGCGCCTAGCGGGAGTGTTGGCCGGGGAGCTGTTTTTT. Amino acid sequence: CASRRLAGVLAGELFF. The rearrangement joins TRBV7-9 to TRBJ2-2; TRBD2 aligns across 10 bases. Germline V CDR1 and CDR2: SEHNR, FQNEAQ (reference sequence). Germline trimming cut 6 bases from V and 6 bases from J; bases unmatched to any gene: 10. CDR3 length equals 16 residues.

This clone showed up just once. The J gene is TRBJ1-2, the V gene TRBV9; 8 bases align to TRBD1. CDR1 is SGDLS and CDR2 is YYNGEE in the germline V gene. This CDR3 comprises 15 residues. V trimming: 4 bases; J trimming: 4 bases; junction bases outside the gene matches: 9. The CDR3 loop is CASSTRTGTLYGYTF. The CDR3 nucleotides are TGTGCCAGCAGCACTCGGACAGGGACCCTCTATGGCTACACCTTC. The variable domain in full, completed from reference TRBV9 and TRBJ1-2, reads DSGVTQTPKHLITATGQRVTLRCSPRSGDLSVYWYQQSLDQGLQFLIQYYNGEERAKGNILERFSAQQFPDLHSELNLSSLELGDSALYFCASSTRTGTLYGYTFGSGTRLTVV.

The chain is built from TRBV28 and TRBJ1-3, with a weak D call TRBD1 (6 bases). CDR3 size: 15 residues. Germline CDR1 reads MDHEN; CDR2 reads SYDVKM. V lost 3 bases and J 0 bases, leaving 9 bases between the germline ends. The CDR3 loop reads CASSLGGASGNTIYF. CDR3 DNA sequence: TGTGCCAGCAGTTTGGGGGGGGCCTCTGGAAACACCATATATTTT.

For the CDR3, the DNA is TGCGCCAGCAGCTTGGCTAGCGGGGGGGCAGATACGCAGTATTTT. As protein: CASSLASGGADTQYF. The chain is built from TRBV5-1 and TRBJ2-3, with 12 bases lining up with TRBD2. The CDR3 contains 15 residues. CDR1 SGHRS and CDR2 YFSETQ come from the germline V gene. V lost 0 bases and J lost 4; bases outside the gene matches: 0.